The 30 T cell receptor beta chains below all came from one sample that was sequenced in a study of technical replicates of blood from a handful of donors. Assay: immunoSEQ multiplex PCR; the TCRdb copy retains only in-frame clones and omits some. The sample records 55,000 to 80,000 clones, roughly nine tenths being singletons. Source material: PBMCs. The source is a human donor in good health. Some clones in this sample may be carry-over from other donors' samples.

V and J are TRBV11-2 and TRBJ1-1; D might be TRBD1 (6 bases). The CDR3 length is 17 residues. Trimming pared 6 bases from V and 0 bases from J, leaving 20 bases between. Germline loops: CDR1 SGHAT, CDR2 FQNNGV. CDR3 amino acids: CASRTPLVGTMNTEAFF. CDR3 DNA: TGTGCCAGCAGAACCCCTCTAGTAGGGACAATGAACACTGAAGCTTTCTTT.

The chain recombines TRBV18 with TRBJ2-1, with 8 positions matching TRBD2. The ends lost 2 bases at V and 8 bases at J; junction bases unmatched: 8. This CDR3 has 15 residues. CDR1 KGHSH and CDR2 LQKENI come from the germline V gene. CDR3 sequence reads: CASSPINGGADEQFF. The CDR3 region has the DNA TGTGCCAGCTCACCAATTAACGGGGGGGCTGATGAGCAGTTCTTC.

This clone was observed a few times. This chain links TRBV29-1 with TRBJ2-3; 12 positions match TRBD2. CDR3 length: 15 residues. V lost 8 bases, J lost 6 bases, and 12 bases stayed unmatched. The V gene's germline CDR1 is SQVTM and CDR2 ANQGSEA. The CDR3 DNA sequence: TGCAGCACAAGGACTAGCGGGACGGAGAGGGATACGCAGTATTTT. Amino acid sequence: CSTRTSGTERDTQYF.

The chain couples TRBV7-7 to TRBJ2-3; 9 bases agree with TRBD2. This CDR3 has 17 amino acids. V shed 1 base, J shed 2 bases, and the junction held 7 bases outside the gene matches. Germline CDR1 SSHAT, CDR2 FNYEAQ (reference sequence). The CDR3 sequence: CASSLVPSGAITDTQYF. The CDR3 DNA reads as TGTGCCAGCAGCTTAGTTCCTAGCGGGGCTATCACAGATACGCAGTATTTT.

The chain recombines TRBV4-2 with TRBJ2-1; 11 nucleotides match TRBD2. With 5 bases clipped from V and 4 bases from J, the junction kept 7 bases outside the gene matches. Per germline, CDR1 LGHNA and CDR2 YNFKEQ. The CDR3 spans 16 residues. CDR3 sequence reads: CASSIPGLAEYNEQFF. The DNA of the CDR3 is TGTGCCAGCAGCATTCCGGGACTAGCGGAATACAATGAGCAGTTCTTC.

The gene calls are TRBV7-9 and TRBJ2-1; 7 nucleotides agree with TRBD1. The V gene end was trimmed by 5 bases and the J gene end by 2 bases; junction bases not matched to a gene: 6. CDR1 SEHNR and CDR2 FQNEAQ come from the germline V gene (reference sequence). The CDR3 loop spans 15 amino acids. DNA for the CDR3: TGTGCCAGCAGCCCGGACAGGAGACCCTACAATGAGCAGTTCTTC. It is translated as CASSPDRRPYNEQFF.

The V gene is TRBV5-8, the J gene TRBJ1-1; no clear D gene. The V end was cut by 2 bases, the J end by 5 bases, with 10 bases between. The germline V gene encodes CDR1 SGHTS and CDR2 YDEGEE. The CDR3 has 13 amino acids. CDR3: CASSFMGRTEAFF. The CDR3 nucleotides are TGTGCCAGCAGCTTTATGGGGAGGACTGAAGCTTTCTTT.

The CDR3 nucleotides are TGCGCCAGCAGCCAGGACACGGGCGACGGAAACACCATATATTTT. This translates into CASSQDTGDGNTIYF. The V and J genes are TRBV4-3 and TRBJ1-3; D possibly corresponds to TRBD1 (5 bases). Per the germline V gene, CDR1 is LGHNA and CDR2 is YSLEER. The CDR3 length is 15 residues. V was clipped by 3 bases and J by 4 bases, with 13 bases between them.

The rearrangement links TRBV30 to TRBJ1-1; D uncertain. The V and J ends lost 2 bases and 4 bases respectively, with 11 bases between them. The CDR3 has 13 residues. The germline V gene encodes CDR1 GTSNPN and CDR2 SVGIG (reference sequence). CDR3 residues: CAWSPRVGTEAFF. The DNA of the CDR3 is TGTGCCTGGAGTCCCCGGGTGGGCACTGAAGCTTTCTTT. Drawing the rest from reference TRBV30 and TRBJ1-1, the complete variable domain is SQTIHQWPATLVQPVGSPLSLECTVEGTSNPNLYWYRQAAGRGLQLLFYSVGIGQISSEVPQNLSASRPQDRQFILSSKKLLLSDSGFYLCAWSPRVGTEAFFGQGTRLTVV.

V is TRBV29-1 and J is TRBJ1-2; 10 bases match TRBD1. The CDR3 totals 13 residues. Trimming took 3 bases from V and 4 from J; bases not matched to a gene: 2. The germline V gene has CDR1 SQVTM and CDR2 ANQGSEA. The CDR3 nucleotides read TGCAGCGTTGACGGACAGGGGGGCTATGGCTACACCTTC. Encoded protein: CSVDGQGGYGYTF.

The genes are TRBV19 and TRBJ1-5; D might be TRBD1 (6 bases). There are 15 residues in the CDR3. The germline CDR1 and CDR2 sequences are LNHDA and SQIVND (reference sequence). V lost 11 bases to trimming and J lost 0 bases, with 17 bases between them. The CDR3 region is CASEVQGSSNQPQHF. The CDR3 nucleotides read TGTGCCTCGGAAGTACAGGGATCTAGCAATCAGCCCCAGCATTTT.

The chain joins TRBV7-2 to TRBJ2-3; 10 nucleotides align to TRBD2. The J segment lost 2 bases and the V segment lost 3 bases, leaving 5 bases of the junction unmatched. Germline V CDR1 and CDR2: SGHTA, FQGNSA. The CDR3 runs to 16 residues. The chain's CDR3 is CASSFRSGRDTDTQYF. The CDR3 bases are TGTGCCAGCAGCTTCAGGAGCGGGAGGGACACAGATACGCAGTATTTT.

V is TRBV13 and J is TRBJ2-3, with 9 bases matching TRBD2. Trimming at V came to 4 bases and at J to 7 bases, leaving 12 bases not matched to a gene. Germline V gene lookup returns CDR1 PRHDT and CDR2 FYEKMQ (reference sequence). This CDR3 has 16 residues. The CDR3 DNA follows: TGTGCCAGCAGCTCCGCTCGCGGGAGGGCGAGTAATACGCAGTATTTT. Translated: CASSSARGRASNTQYF.

The V gene is TRBV11-2, the J gene TRBJ1-4, with a tentative D call TRBD1 (6 bases). Trimming left V 6 bases short and J 0 bases short, with 14 bases between. The CDR3 extends over 16 amino acids. CDR1 SGHAT and CDR2 FQNNGV come from the germline V gene. The CDR3 DNA reads as TGTGCCAGCAGATCAGTCAGGGGCCCAACTAATGAAAAACTGTTTTTT. Its protein is CASRSVRGPTNEKLFF.

The sample holds one count of this clone. The CDR3 DNA is TGCGCCAGCAGGCGGACTAGCTTTTTCCACGAGCAGTACTTC. Translating gives CASRRTSFFHEQYF. The chain uses TRBV10-1 and TRBJ2-7; TRBD2 agrees at 8 bases. Germline V gene sequence: CDR1 WNHNN, CDR2 SYGVQD (reference sequence). The CDR3 length is 14 residues. Trimming cost V 6 bases and J 5 bases; bases outside gene matches: 9.

The chain carries TRBV9 and TRBJ2-7, with D possibly TRBD2 on 5 matching bases. CDR3 size: 14 residues. V was shortened by 0 bases and J by 4 bases, with 11 bases between the two germline ends. Per the germline V gene, CDR1 is SGDLS and CDR2 is YYNGEE. CDR3 protein: CASSVVPGSYEQYF. DNA for the CDR3: TGTGCCAGCAGCGTAGTGCCGGGGTCGTACGAGCAGTACTTC.

The chain recombines TRBV5-1 with TRBJ2-5, with D possibly being TRBD1 (5 bases). CDR3 length: 15 residues. Trimming stripped 0 bases from V and 0 bases from J, with 9 bases between. Germline values: CDR1 SGHRS, CDR2 YFSETQ. Written as DNA, the CDR3 is TGCGCCAGCAGCTTGGGGCAGGGTAACCAAGAGACCCAGTACTTC. This codes for CASSLGQGNQETQYF.

This CDR3 reads CASRGLAGAHGELFF. In DNA form, the CDR3 reads TGTGCCAGCAGGGGACTAGCGGGAGCTCACGGGGAGCTGTTTTTT. The chain links TRBV7-6 to TRBJ2-2, with 14 bases identical to TRBD2. Germline CDR1 SGHVS, CDR2 FNYEAQ. The ends lost 6 bases at V and 7 bases at J; junction bases unmatched: 4. The CDR3 spans 15 residues.

The J gene is TRBJ2-5, the V gene TRBV18; possible D gene TRBD2, 6 bases. The germline V gene encodes CDR1 KGHSH and CDR2 LQKENI. V lost 6 bases to trimming and J lost 0 bases, with 11 bases between them. The CDR3 has 14 amino acids. The CDR3 DNA sequence: TGTGCCAGCTCCCCGGGAGAGTACCAAGAGACCCAGTACTTC. This codes for CASSPGEYQETQYF.

The chain couples TRBV7-6 to TRBJ1-3; 8 nucleotides line up with TRBD1. The V gene end was trimmed by 4 bases and the J gene end by 7 bases; junction bases not matched to a gene: 9. There are 15 residues in the CDR3. Germline V gives CDR1 SGHVS, CDR2 FNYEAQ. Here the CDR3 reads CASSSGQVYGNTIYF. DNA of the CDR3: TGTGCCAGCAGCTCGGGACAGGTCTACGGGAACACCATATATTTT.

This clone was counted between two and nine times. This chain links TRBV10-3 with TRBJ2-1; maybe TRBD1 (6 bases). The length of the CDR3 is 13 residues. Looked up from germline, CDR1 is ENHRY and CDR2 is SYGVKD. Between the trimmed V and J ends, which lost 0 bases and 12 bases, there was a span of 12 bases. CDR3 sequence reads: CAISESGAVWQFF. The CDR3 nucleotides read TGTGCCATCAGTGAGTCGGGGGCGGTCTGGCAGTTCTTC.

This sequence joins TRBV5-8 and TRBJ1-2; TRBD1 might be the D (5 bases). CDR3 length: 15 residues. In germline, CDR1 is SGHTS, CDR2 YDEGEE. V was pared by 0 bases and J by 4 bases, with 13 bases between. This chain's CDR3 is CASSLAPGSAYGYTF. In nucleotides, the CDR3 is TGTGCCAGCAGCTTGGCCCCAGGGTCCGCCTATGGCTACACCTTC.

V usage is TRBV5-4 and J usage is TRBJ1-4; D uncertain. V was pared by 1 base and J by 16 bases, with 11 bases between. This CDR3 spans 11 amino acids. Looked up from germline, CDR1 is SGHNT and CDR2 is YYREEE (reference sequence). CDR3 nucleotide sequence: TGTGCCAGCAGCTTGCTGGGGAGTTGGTTTTTT. It specifies CASSLLGSWFF.

The V and J genes are TRBV7-8 and TRBJ2-1, with 14 bases aligning to TRBD2. V lost 5 bases, J lost 5 bases, and 5 bases stayed unmatched. The CDR3 covers 16 residues. The V gene's germline CDR1 is SGHVS and CDR2 FQNEAQ. For the CDR3, the DNA is TGTGCCAGCAGCCAAAGGACTAGCGGGAGGAACAATGAGCAGTTCTTC. This encodes CASSQRTSGRNNEQFF.

This chain joins TRBV7-2 and TRBJ2-7; the match to TRBD1 covers 8 bases. The germline gives CDR1 SGHTA, CDR2 FQGNSA. V dropped 5 bases and J dropped 2; count of bases not matched to a gene: 8. The CDR3 covers 15 residues. The CDR3 nucleotides are TGTGCCAGCAGCGCCCAGGGACAGGCGGCCTACGAGCAGTACTTC. Amino acid sequence: CASSAQGQAAYEQYF.

This clone was detected once. The chain joins TRBV19 to TRBJ2-2; no definite D call. Germline CDR1 is LNHDA and CDR2 is SQIVND (reference sequence). The length of the CDR3 is 14 residues. Trimming stripped 7 bases from V and 1 base from J, with 10 bases between. CDR3 nucleotide sequence: TGTGCCAGTATGAAGAACAGGAACACCGGGGAGCTGTTTTTT. Its protein is CASMKNRNTGELFF.

The chain has TRBV30 and TRBJ1-5, with TRBD1 as a possible D gene (6 bases). Germline V gives CDR1 GTSNPN, CDR2 SVGIG (reference sequence). The CDR3 is 14 residues long. The V gene lost 2 bases and the J gene lost 9 bases, with 17 bases spanning the gap. The CDR3 sequence is CAWSQGQAYGPQHF. The CDR3 region has the DNA TGTGCCTGGAGTCAGGGGCAGGCGTATGGGCCCCAGCATTTT.

This clone has only a few counts. The rearrangement joins TRBV30 to TRBJ1-1; D unclear. V lost 3 bases, J lost 3 bases, and 11 bases lay in between. The CDR3 runs 13 residues. Germline V gene lookup returns CDR1 GTSNPN and CDR2 SVGIG (reference sequence). The CDR3, as DNA: TGTGCCTGGAGCGACGGGTCGTACACTGAAGCTTTCTTT. This gives the protein CAWSDGSYTEAFF.

The rearrangement links TRBV5-4 to TRBJ2-5; 8 bases align to TRBD1. With V trimmed by 0 bases and J by 10 bases, 5 bases remained unmatched. The CDR3 extends over 13 amino acids. Germline CDR1 reads SGHNT; CDR2 reads YYREEE (reference sequence). The CDR3 bases are TGTGCCAGCAGCTTGGGGACAGGGAAGAACCAGTACTTC. Residues: CASSLGTGKNQYF.

The J gene is TRBJ2-2, the V gene TRBV5-1; TRBD2 matches at 7 bases. V shed 5 bases, J shed 0 bases, and the junction held 7 bases outside the gene matches. The CDR3 has 16 amino acids. CDR1 and CDR2 from the germline V gene are SGHRS and YFSETQ. The CDR3, as DNA: TGCGCCAGCAGAATAGCGGGTGAATCGAACACCGGGGAGCTGTTTTTT. Translated, it gives CASRIAGESNTGELFF.